The clone carrying this T cell receptor beta chain appeared a few times. Antigen specificity is unknown. The V gene's germline CDR1 is SGHTA and CDR2 FQGNSA. This CDR3 spans 12 amino acids. Between the trimmed V and J ends, which lost 10 bases and 4 bases, there was a span of 13 bases. The data belong to a study of T-cell reconstitution after alpha-beta-depleted transplantation in children. Study findings and constraints: Reports say that about two months after transplant, the alpha-beta T cells came out of several hundred graft clones that had expanded.

Unique molecular identifiers were used to barcode this TCRbeta library. TCRdb re-called the PCR reads with MiXCR, one entry per CDR3 protein. The profile covers about 580,000 distinct CDR3 sequences, with over 25% appearing a single time and 30% to 40% taken by the ten largest. The chain couples TRBV7-2 to TRBJ2-5, with a tentative D call TRBD1 (6 bases). The TCR originated in a boy under two years old with Wiskott-Aldrich syndrome, due to receive a stem cell transplant. Here the sequenced sample was PBMCs, taken before TCRalphabeta/CD19-depleted stem cell transplant. CDR3 nucleotide sequence: TGTGCCAACAAGATAGGGGGAGAGACCCAGTACTTC. The encoded protein is CANKIGGETQYF.